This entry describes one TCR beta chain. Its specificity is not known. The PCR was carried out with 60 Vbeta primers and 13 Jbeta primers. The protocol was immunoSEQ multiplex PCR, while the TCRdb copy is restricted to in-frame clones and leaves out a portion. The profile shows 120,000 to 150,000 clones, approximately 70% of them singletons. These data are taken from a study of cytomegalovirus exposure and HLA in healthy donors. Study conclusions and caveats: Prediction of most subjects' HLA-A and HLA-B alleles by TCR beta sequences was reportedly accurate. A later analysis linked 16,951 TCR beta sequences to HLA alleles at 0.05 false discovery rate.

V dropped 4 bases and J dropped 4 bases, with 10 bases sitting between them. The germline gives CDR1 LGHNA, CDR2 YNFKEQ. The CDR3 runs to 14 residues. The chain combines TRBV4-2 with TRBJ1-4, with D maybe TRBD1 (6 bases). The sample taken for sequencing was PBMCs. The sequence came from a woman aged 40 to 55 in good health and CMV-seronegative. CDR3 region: CASSPQQGNEKLFF. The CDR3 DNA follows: TGTGCCAGCAGCCCCCAACAGGGTAATGAAAAACTGTTTTTT.